This T cell receptor (beta chain) was sequenced during a study of T cells in Graves' hyperthyroidism and ophthalmopathy. Study-wide points: Classification by a 13 V-J model distinguished ophthalmopathy from stable hyperthyroidism.

For this clonotype: Its specificity is not known.

Trimming took 6 bases from V and 5 from J, leaving 16 bases between them. The CDR3 sequence is 14 residues long. TCR beta CDR3 regions were amplified from RNA transcripts. The HTBI set primed first-round TCR CDR3 RT-PCR. Via MiXCR, TCRdb re-called the multiplex PCR reads, giving one row per CDR3 protein. Of some 740,000 distinct CDR3 sequences listed, 11% to 15% are singletons. Each diagnosis was grounded in clinical symptoms, serum thyroxine and TRAb, thyroid ultrasound, and orbital computed tomography. The source is a woman aged 18 to 35 with Graves' hyperthyroidism. The rearrangement links TRBV12-3 or TRBV12-4 to TRBJ2-5; the D is unclear. Source material: blood. CDR3 coding DNA: TGTGCCAGCAGCATACGGCCCCGGTGGGAGACCCAGTACTTC. Amino acids: CASSIRPRWETQYF.